This passage covers 21 T cell receptor beta chains from one sample sequenced in a study of T cell repertoires in cytomegalovirus infection. These TCRs are of unknown antigen specificity. TCRdb re-derived calls from the reads in MiXCR, one entry per CDR3 protein. Here the sample spans around 540,000 distinct CDR3 sequences, around 35% being singletons. The material sequenced was cultured PBMCs, taken from culture after CMV antigen stimulation. Receptor source: a human donor in good health (CMV status not recorded). Some clones in this sample may be carry-over from other donors' samples.

This clonotype turned up a few times. The chain is built from TRBV7-2 and TRBJ2-1; D is perhaps TRBD2 (6 bases). There are 13 residues in the CDR3. With 3 bases removed from V and 10 bases from J, the gap between germline ends came to 13 bases. Germline V gives CDR1 SGHTA, CDR2 FQGNSA. This chain's CDR3 is CASSLSLASEQFF. The CDR3 bases are TGTGCCAGCAGCTTGTCACTAGCTTCCGAGCAGTTCTTC.

This chain uses TRBV12-3 or TRBV12-4 with TRBJ1-2, with 10 nucleotides matching TRBD1. Germline trimming cut 6 bases from V and 1 base from J; bases unmatched to any gene: 8. CDR3 length: 16 residues. The CDR3 DNA sequence: TGTGCCAGCAGCAAGGACAGGGGGAACTTTAACTATGGCTACACCTTC. It encodes CASSKDRGNFNYGYTF.

This chain links TRBV27 with TRBJ2-1, with 7 bases identical to TRBD2. This CDR3 region has 17 residues. CDR1 is MNHEY and CDR2 is SMNVEV in the germline V gene (reference sequence). The V gene end was trimmed by 7 bases and the J gene end by 3 bases; junction bases not matched to a gene: 15. The CDR3 sequence: CASNPEGGSGDYNEQFF. CDR3 DNA sequence: TGTGCCAGCAACCCGGAGGGTGGGAGCGGGGACTACAATGAGCAGTTCTTC.

This clonotype was observed a few times. The chain carries TRBV7-2 and TRBJ2-3, with 15 bases aligning to TRBD2. CDR3 length: 19 residues. V lost 3 bases to trimming and J lost 6 bases; unmatched junction nucleotides: 13. Germline assignment: CDR1 SGHTA and CDR2 FQGNSA. This CDR3 is CASSLATGLAGGPRDTQYF. DNA for the CDR3: TGTGCCAGCAGCTTGGCAACCGGACTAGCGGGAGGGCCGAGGGATACGCAGTATTTT.

This clonotype was seen more than once but under ten times. The CDR3 region has the DNA TGTGCCAGCAGCTTGGCTGGGGAGGGTAGGAGGAAACTGTTTTTT. Its translation is CASSLAGEGRRKLFF. This chain links TRBV5-4 with TRBJ1-4; D is unclear. Germline V gene data show CDR1 as SGHNT and CDR2 as YYREEE (reference sequence). This CDR3 is 15 amino acids long. Trimming cost V 0 bases and J 11 bases, with 17 bases left between them.

Ten or more counts support this clonotype. The chain employs TRBV7-6 and TRBJ2-1; 9 bases match TRBD1. Germline V lookup: CDR1 SGHVS, CDR2 FNYEAQ. Trimming at V came to 2 bases and at J to 4 bases, leaving 6 bases not matched to a gene. This CDR3 spans 16 amino acids. CDR3 sequence reads: CASSLSSGQGYNEQFF. CDR3 DNA sequence: TGTGCCAGCAGCTTAAGCTCGGGACAGGGATACAATGAGCAGTTCTTC.

This clonotype was observed a handful of times. The V and J genes are TRBV7-6 and TRBJ2-1; perhaps TRBD1 as D (6 bases). V was shortened by 5 bases and J by 7 bases, with 15 bases between the two germline ends. The CDR3 loop spans 14 amino acids. CDR1 is SGHVS, CDR2 FNYEAQ, per germline. The CDR3 reads CASSRDTWGNEQFF. The CDR3 bases are TGTGCCAGCAGCCGGGACACCTGGGGGAATGAGCAGTTCTTC.

The chain recombines TRBV20-1 with TRBJ1-5, with D perhaps matching TRBD1 (6 bases). Germline CDR1 and CDR2: DFQATT and SNEGSKA (reference sequence). Deletions cut 3 bases from V and 5 bases from J, with 17 bases between. This CDR3 is 15 amino acids long. The chain's CDR3 is CSASTMQGSDQPQHF. CDR3 in DNA: TGCAGTGCTAGTACGATGCAGGGGAGTGATCAGCCCCAGCATTTT.

A few counts support this clonotype. The chain is built from TRBV5-4 and TRBJ2-3; D is perhaps TRBD1 or TRBD2 (5 bases each). CDR1 SGHNT and CDR2 YYREEE come from the germline V gene (reference sequence). Trimming took off 3 bases at V and 2 bases at J, with 13 bases between the two ends. The CDR3 is made up of 15 amino acids. Here the CDR3 reads CASSSERGFTDTQYF. The CDR3 region has the DNA TGTGCCAGCAGCTCGGAGAGGGGTTTCACAGATACGCAGTATTTT.

The J gene is TRBJ2-1, the V gene TRBV20-1, with a weak D call TRBD2 (7 bases). V gave up 3 bases and J gave up 8 bases, with 29 bases separating them. The CDR3 length is 18 residues. Germline V gene sequence: CDR1 DFQATT, CDR2 SNEGSKA (reference sequence). CDR3 DNA sequence: TGCAGTGCTAGTGCTAGGGGGGGTCTAGCGGACCCCTTCGATGAGCAGTTCTTC. Its translation is CSASARGGLADPFDEQFF.

This chain links TRBV12-3 or TRBV12-4 with TRBJ1-3; a possible D gene is TRBD1 (6 bases). V was trimmed by 2 bases and J by 6 bases, leaving 11 bases between them. The CDR3 is 14 residues long. The CDR3 loop is CASSLPGEENTIYF. The CDR3 DNA is TGTGCCAGCAGTTTACCAGGGGAGGAAAACACCATATATTTT.

This chain joins TRBV10-3 and TRBJ1-1; no reliable D call. V was trimmed by 8 bases and J by 3 bases, leaving 7 bases between them. CDR1 ENHRY and CDR2 SYGVKD come from the germline V gene. This CDR3 is built from 11 residues. CDR3 sequence: CAIGTDTEAFF. CDR3 in DNA: TGTGCCATCGGTACAGACACTGAAGCTTTCTTT.

This clonotype has a count of ten or more. This chain links TRBV2 with TRBJ2-5, with TRBD2 identical over 9 bases. In germline, CDR1 is SNHLY, CDR2 FYNNEI. CDR3 size: 14 residues. V lost 4 bases to trimming and J lost 4 bases; unmatched junction nucleotides: 4. The CDR3 here is CASSVGGRGETQYF. In nucleotides, the CDR3 is TGTGCCAGCAGTGTGGGCGGGAGGGGAGAGACCCAGTACTTC.

This clonotype has ten or more counts. The chain couples TRBV15 to TRBJ2-5, with D unclear. There are 14 residues in the CDR3. The germline gives CDR1 LNHNV, CDR2 YYDKDF (reference sequence). V lost 1 base to trimming and J lost 5 bases, with 11 bases between them. The CDR3 region is CATSRARTRETQYF. In DNA form, the CDR3 reads TGTGCCACCAGCAGAGCGCGGACCCGGGAGACCCAGTACTTC.

The chain uses TRBV20-1 and TRBJ2-7, with 8 nucleotides matching TRBD2. Germline-derived CDR1 and CDR2 are DFQATT and SNEGSKA (reference sequence). CDR3 length equals 12 residues. The CDR3 DNA is TGCAGAAGCGGGAGTAAAGCCTACGAGCAGTACTTC. It codes for CRSGSKAYEQYF.

V and J are TRBV7-9 and TRBJ2-5; possible D gene TRBD2, 5 bases. The CDR3 has 14 residues. The germline V and J ends were trimmed by 8 bases and 0 bases, with 13 bases remaining between them. Germline loops: CDR1 SEHNR, CDR2 FQNEAQ (reference sequence). CDR3 sequence reads: CASGLAVYQETQYF. CDR3 DNA: TGTGCCAGCGGCCTAGCAGTGTACCAAGAGACCCAGTACTTC. Combining the CDR3 with reference TRBV7-9 and TRBJ2-5 gives the whole variable domain DTGVSQNPRHKITKRGQNVTFRCDPISEHNRLYWYRQTLGQGPEFLTYFQNEAQLEKSRLLSDRFSAERPKGSFSTLEIQRTEQGDSAMYLCASGLAVYQETQYFGPGTRLLVL.

The gene calls are TRBV6-2 or TRBV6-3 and TRBJ2-7; D is possibly TRBD2 (6 bases). The V end was cut by 0 bases, the J end by 7 bases, with 25 bases between. The CDR3 is 18 amino acids. CDR1 is MNHEY, CDR2 SVGEGT, per germline. The DNA for the CDR3 is TGTGCCAGCAGTTACTCCGGGGGTGGGAGCCCAGCGCGCCGGGAGCAGTACGTC. Amino acids: CASSYSGGGSPARREQYV.

The V gene is TRBV7-9, the J gene TRBJ1-4, with D tentatively TRBD1 (6 bases). V was pared by 0 bases and J by 8 bases, with 13 bases between. This CDR3 comprises 15 residues. The germline gives CDR1 SEHNR, CDR2 FQNEAQ (reference sequence). The CDR3 reads CASSLAPRTAEKLFF. For the CDR3, the DNA is TGTGCCAGCAGCTTAGCGCCACGGACAGCCGAAAAACTGTTTTTT.

Ten or more counts support this clonotype. The chain has TRBV10-3 and TRBJ2-7; 8 nucleotides align to TRBD2. With V trimmed by 6 bases and J by 1 base, 14 bases remained unmatched. Germline-derived CDR1 and CDR2 are ENHRY and SYGVKD. CDR3 length: 17 amino acids. The CDR3 DNA follows: TGTGCCATCAGCCACCCCTGGGAGCGGGAGTATTCCTACGAGCAGTACTTC. Protein product: CAISHPWEREYSYEQYF.

This rearrangement joins TRBV6-5 to TRBJ1-6; no definite D call. Trimming cost V 10 bases and J 3 bases, with 13 bases left between them. Germline V lookup: CDR1 MNHEY, CDR2 SVGAGI. The CDR3 sequence is 14 residues long. The CDR3 region is CATPTSNYNSPLHF. CDR3 bases: TGTGCCACCCCGACGTCTAACTATAATTCACCCCTCCACTTT.

The J gene is TRBJ2-3, the V gene TRBV19; 8 nucleotides align to TRBD2. Trimming removed 10 bases from V and 4 bases from J; junction bases left unmatched: 10. CDR1 is LNHDA, CDR2 SQIVND, per germline (reference sequence). This CDR3 region has 14 residues. The CDR3 loop is CAISSGGRADTQYF. DNA of the CDR3: TGTGCCATCTCCTCGGGAGGGAGGGCAGATACGCAGTATTTT.